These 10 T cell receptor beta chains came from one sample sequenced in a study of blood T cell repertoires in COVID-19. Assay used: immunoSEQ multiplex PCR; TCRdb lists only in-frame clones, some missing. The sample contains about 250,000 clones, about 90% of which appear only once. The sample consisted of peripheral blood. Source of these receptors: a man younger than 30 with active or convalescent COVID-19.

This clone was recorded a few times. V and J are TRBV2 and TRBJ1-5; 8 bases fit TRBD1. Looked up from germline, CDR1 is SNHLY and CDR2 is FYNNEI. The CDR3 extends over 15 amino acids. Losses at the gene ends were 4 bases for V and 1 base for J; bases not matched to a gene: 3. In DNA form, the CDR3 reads TGTGCCAGCAGTGTGCAGGGGGCAAGCAATCAGCCCCAGCATTTT. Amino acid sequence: CASSVQGASNQPQHF.

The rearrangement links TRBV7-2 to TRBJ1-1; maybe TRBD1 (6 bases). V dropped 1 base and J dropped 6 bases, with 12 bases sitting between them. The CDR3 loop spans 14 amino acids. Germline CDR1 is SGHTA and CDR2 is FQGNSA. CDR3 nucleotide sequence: TGTGCCAGCAGCTTAGAATGGGGGCGGCCTGAAGCTTTCTTT. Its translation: CASSLEWGRPEAFF.

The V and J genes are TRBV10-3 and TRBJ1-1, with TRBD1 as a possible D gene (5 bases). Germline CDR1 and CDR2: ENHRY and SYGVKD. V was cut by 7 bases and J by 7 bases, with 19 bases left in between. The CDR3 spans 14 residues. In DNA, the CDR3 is TGTGCCATCAACCGAAGGGGACTAGATGATGAAGCTTTCTTT. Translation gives CAINRRGLDDEAFF.

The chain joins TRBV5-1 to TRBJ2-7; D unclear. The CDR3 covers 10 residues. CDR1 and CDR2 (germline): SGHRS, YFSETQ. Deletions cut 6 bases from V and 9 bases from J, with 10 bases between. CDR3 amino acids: CASTTLWQYF. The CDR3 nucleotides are TGCGCCAGCACTACCTTGTGGCAGTACTTC.

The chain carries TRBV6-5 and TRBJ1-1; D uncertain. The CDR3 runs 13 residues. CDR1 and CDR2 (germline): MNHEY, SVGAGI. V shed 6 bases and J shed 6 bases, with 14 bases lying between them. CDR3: CASSYLSGSEAFF. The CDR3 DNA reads TGTGCCAGCAGCTACCTCTCGGGGTCTGAAGCTTTCTTT.

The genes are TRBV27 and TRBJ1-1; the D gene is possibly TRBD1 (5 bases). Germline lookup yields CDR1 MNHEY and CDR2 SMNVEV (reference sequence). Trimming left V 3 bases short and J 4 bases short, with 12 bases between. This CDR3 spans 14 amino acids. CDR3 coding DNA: TGTGCCAGCAGTTTGGGGGGGTCGGGCACTGAAGCTTTCTTT. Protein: CASSLGGSGTEAFF.

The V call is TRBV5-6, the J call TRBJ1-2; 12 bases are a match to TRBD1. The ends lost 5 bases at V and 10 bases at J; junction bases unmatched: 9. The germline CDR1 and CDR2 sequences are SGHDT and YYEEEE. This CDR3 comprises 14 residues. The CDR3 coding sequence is TGTGCCAGCAGTACCGGGACAGGGGGCTTGGACTACACCTTC. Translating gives CASSTGTGGLDYTF.

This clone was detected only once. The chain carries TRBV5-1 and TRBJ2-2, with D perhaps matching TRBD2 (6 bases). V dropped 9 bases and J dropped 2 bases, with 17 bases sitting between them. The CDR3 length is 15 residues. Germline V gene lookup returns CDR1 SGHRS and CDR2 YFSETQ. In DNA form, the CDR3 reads TGCGCCACAACCCTCCGGGGGATAAACACCGGGGAGCTGTTTTTT. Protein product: CATTLRGINTGELFF.

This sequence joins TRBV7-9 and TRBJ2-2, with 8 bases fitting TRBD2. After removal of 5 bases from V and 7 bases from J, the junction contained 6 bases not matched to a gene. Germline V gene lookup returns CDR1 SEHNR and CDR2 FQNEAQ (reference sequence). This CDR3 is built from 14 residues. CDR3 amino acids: CASSQGLEVGELFF. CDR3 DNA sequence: TGTGCCAGCAGCCAGGGACTAGAGGTCGGGGAGCTGTTTTTT. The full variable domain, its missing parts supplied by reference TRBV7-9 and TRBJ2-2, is DTGVSQNPRHKITKRGQNVTFRCDPISEHNRLYWYRQTLGQGPEFLTYFQNEAQLEKSRLLSDRFSAERPKGSFSTLEIQRTEQGDSAMYLCASSQGLEVGELFFGEGSRLTVL.

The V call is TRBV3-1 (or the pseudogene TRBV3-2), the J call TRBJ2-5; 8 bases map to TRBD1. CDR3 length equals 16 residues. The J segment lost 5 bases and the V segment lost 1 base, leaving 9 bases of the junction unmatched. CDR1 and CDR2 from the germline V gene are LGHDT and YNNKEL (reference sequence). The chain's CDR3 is CASSQVVGTGSETQYF. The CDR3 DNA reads TGTGCCAGCAGCCAAGTGGTCGGGACAGGTTCCGAGACCCAGTACTTC.